This T cell receptor (beta chain) came from a study of Ad26.COV2.S vaccination and SARS-CoV-2 variants. Study-wide context: By the intramuscular route, Ad26.COV2.S was given once, or twice 56 days apart.

Sample treatment: approximately 18 received Ad26.COV2.S at low or high dose, single or two shots; roughly 5 received placebo; per-sample allocation not given. Material that was analyzed had been drawn on day 63 after the first vaccine or placebo injection. Built on an Ad26 vector, the vaccine expressed Wuhan-strain SARS-CoV-2 spike. Libraries were prepared by immunoSEQ multiplex PCR; TCRdb keeps only in-frame clonotypes and omits some of them. This sample has some 300,000 clones; roughly 84% occur once, and the top ten carry 1.5% to 2.5%. The sample here was peripheral blood, taken in a trial of Ad26.COV2.S vaccine versus placebo. This clonotype was obtained from a person between 18 and 65 years old who received the Ad26.COV2.S COVID-19 vaccine or a placebo.

The CDR3 nucleotides read TGTGCCAGCAGCTTAGACCCGGTGGGATGGAAAGCTTTCTTT. As protein: CASSLDPVGWKAFF. This sequence joins TRBV13 and TRBJ1-1; D unresolved. V was shortened by 1 base and J by 9 bases, with 15 bases between the two germline ends. The CDR3 spans 14 residues. The germline CDR1 and CDR2 sequences are PRHDT and FYEKMQ (reference sequence).